This TCR beta chain was obtained from a study of blood T cell repertoires in COVID-19. The wider study: The origin of the acute and convalescent COVID-19 samples was the United States, Italy and Spain.

In the authors' methods: Nucleated cell counts were estimated from reference gene primer amplification. Libraries were prepared by immunoSEQ multiplex PCR; TCRdb keeps only in-frame clonotypes and omits some of them. D and trimming come from the DNA, and the V and J calls and clone size come from that table. The sample shows around 100,000 clones, over 75% of them seen only once. The trim removed 4 bases at V and 5 bases at J, leaving 8 bases unmatched. Germline values: CDR1 SEHNR, CDR2 FQNEAQ (reference sequence). The CDR3 length is 16 residues. In its sample, this clone was seen once. The source is a human donor in a cohort sampled during active COVID-19. Sequences were obtained from peripheral blood. The chain combines TRBV7-9 with TRBJ2-3, with 11 bases identical to TRBD2. The CDR3 reads CASSWRLAGSIDTQYF. CDR3 nucleotide sequence: TGTGCCAGCAGCTGGAGACTAGCGGGATCGATAGATACGCAGTATTTT.